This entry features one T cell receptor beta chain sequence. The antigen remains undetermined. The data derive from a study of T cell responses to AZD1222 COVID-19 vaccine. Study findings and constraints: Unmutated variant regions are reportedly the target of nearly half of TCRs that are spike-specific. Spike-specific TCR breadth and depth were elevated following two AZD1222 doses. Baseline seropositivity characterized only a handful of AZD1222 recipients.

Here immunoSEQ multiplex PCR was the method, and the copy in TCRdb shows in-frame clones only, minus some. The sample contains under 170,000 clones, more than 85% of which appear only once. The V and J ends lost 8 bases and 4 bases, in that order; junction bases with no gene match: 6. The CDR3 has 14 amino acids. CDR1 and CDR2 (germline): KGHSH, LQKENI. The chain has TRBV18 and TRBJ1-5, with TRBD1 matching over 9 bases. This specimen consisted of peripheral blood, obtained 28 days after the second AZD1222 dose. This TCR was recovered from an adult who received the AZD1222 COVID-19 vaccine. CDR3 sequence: CASTPDRGNQPQHF. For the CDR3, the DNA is TGTGCCAGCACGCCGGACAGGGGTAATCAGCCCCAGCATTTT.